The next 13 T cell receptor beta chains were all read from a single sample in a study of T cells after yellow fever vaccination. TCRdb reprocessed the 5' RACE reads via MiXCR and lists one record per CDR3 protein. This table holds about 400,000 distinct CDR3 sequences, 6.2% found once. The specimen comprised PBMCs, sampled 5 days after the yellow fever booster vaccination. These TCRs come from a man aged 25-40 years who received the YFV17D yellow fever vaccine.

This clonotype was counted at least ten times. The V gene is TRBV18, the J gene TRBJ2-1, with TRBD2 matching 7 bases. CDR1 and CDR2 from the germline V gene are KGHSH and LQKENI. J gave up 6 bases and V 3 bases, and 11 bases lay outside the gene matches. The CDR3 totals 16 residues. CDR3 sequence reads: CASSPPMGGGRNEQFF. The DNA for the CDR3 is TGTGCCAGCTCACCCCCCATGGGGGGAGGGCGCAATGAGCAGTTCTTC.

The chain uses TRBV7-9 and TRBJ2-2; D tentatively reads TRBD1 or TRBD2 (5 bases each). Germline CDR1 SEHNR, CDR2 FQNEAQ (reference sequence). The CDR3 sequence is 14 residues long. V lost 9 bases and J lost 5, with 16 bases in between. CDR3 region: CARGPGLSTGELFF. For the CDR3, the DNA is TGTGCCAGGGGCCCGGGGCTCAGTACCGGGGAGCTGTTTTTT.

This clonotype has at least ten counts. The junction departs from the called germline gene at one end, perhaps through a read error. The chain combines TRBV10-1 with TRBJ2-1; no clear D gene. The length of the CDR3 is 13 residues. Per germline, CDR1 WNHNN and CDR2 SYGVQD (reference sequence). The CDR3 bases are TGTGCCAGCAGCTCGAGCTCCTACAATGAGCAGTTCTTC. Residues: CASSSSSYNEQFF.

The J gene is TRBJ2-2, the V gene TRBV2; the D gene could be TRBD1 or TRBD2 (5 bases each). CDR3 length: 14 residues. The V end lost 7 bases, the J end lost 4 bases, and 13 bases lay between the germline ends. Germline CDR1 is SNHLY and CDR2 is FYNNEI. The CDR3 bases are TGTGCCAGCAAACTAGGGACGGGCACCGGGGAGCTGTTTTTT. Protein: CASKLGTGTGELFF.

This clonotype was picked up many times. CDR3 bases: TGTGCCAGCAGCTTATCCGGACTAGCGGGTCGCAATGAGCAGTTCTTC. Its translation: CASSLSGLAGRNEQFF. V is TRBV7-9 and J is TRBJ2-1; TRBD2 matches 11 bases. The CDR3 consists of 16 residues. Trimming cost V 2 bases and J 6 bases; bases outside gene matches: 6. Germline-derived CDR1 and CDR2 are SEHNR and FQNEAQ (reference sequence).

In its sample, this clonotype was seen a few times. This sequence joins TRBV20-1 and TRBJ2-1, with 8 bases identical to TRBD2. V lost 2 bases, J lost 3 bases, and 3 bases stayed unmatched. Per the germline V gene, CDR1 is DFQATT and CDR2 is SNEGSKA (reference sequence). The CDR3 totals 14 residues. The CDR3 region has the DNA TGCAGTGCTAGAAACCTAGCGGGCTACAATGAGCAGTTCTTC. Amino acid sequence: CSARNLAGYNEQFF.

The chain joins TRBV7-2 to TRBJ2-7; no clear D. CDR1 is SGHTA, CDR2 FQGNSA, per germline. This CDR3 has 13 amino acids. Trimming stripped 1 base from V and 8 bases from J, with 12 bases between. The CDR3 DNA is TGTGCCAGCAGCTTAGGAATGTTAGACAAGCAGTACTTC. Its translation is CASSLGMLDKQYF.

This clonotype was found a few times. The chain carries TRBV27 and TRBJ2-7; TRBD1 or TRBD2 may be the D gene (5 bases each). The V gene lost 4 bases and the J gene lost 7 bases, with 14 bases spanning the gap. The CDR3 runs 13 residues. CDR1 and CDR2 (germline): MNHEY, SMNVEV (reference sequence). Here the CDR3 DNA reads TGTGCCAGCAGTTCGGGGCCCCTTTATGAGCAGTACTTC. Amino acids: CASSSGPLYEQYF.

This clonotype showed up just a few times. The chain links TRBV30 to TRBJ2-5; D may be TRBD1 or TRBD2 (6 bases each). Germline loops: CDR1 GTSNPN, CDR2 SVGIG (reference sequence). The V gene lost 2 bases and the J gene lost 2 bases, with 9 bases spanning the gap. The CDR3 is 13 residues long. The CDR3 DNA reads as TGTGCCTGGAGTAGGAGGGGGCAAGAGACCCAGTACTTC. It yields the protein CAWSRRGQETQYF.

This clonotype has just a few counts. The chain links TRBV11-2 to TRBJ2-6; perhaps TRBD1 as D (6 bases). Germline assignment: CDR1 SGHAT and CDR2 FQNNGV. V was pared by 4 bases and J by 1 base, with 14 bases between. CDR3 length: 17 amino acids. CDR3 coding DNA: TGTGCCAGCAGCTCCAGGGGTGGAACGTCTGGGGCCAACGTCCTGACTTTC. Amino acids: CASSSRGGTSGANVLTF.

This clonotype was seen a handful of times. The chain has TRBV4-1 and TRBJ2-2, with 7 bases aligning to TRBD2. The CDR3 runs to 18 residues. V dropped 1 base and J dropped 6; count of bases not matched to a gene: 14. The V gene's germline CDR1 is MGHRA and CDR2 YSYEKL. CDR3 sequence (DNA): TGCGCCAGCAGCCAAGGGTTTCTGGGCGGGAGTAGTTCCGGGGAGCTGTTTTTT. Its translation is CASSQGFLGGSSSGELFF.

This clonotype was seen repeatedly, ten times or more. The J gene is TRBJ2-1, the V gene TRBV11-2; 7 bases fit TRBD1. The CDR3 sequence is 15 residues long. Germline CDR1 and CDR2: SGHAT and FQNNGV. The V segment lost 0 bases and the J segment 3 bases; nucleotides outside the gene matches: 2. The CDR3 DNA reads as TGTGCCAGCAGCTTAGACAGGGGGTACTACAATGAGCAGTTCTTC. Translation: CASSLDRGYYNEQFF.

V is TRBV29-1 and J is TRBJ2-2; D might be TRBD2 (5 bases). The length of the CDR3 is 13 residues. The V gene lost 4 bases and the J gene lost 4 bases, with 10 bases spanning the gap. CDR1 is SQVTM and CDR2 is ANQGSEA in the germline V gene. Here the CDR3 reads CSVVWRATGELFF. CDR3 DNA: TGCAGCGTTGTTTGGCGGGCCACCGGGGAGCTGTTTTTT.